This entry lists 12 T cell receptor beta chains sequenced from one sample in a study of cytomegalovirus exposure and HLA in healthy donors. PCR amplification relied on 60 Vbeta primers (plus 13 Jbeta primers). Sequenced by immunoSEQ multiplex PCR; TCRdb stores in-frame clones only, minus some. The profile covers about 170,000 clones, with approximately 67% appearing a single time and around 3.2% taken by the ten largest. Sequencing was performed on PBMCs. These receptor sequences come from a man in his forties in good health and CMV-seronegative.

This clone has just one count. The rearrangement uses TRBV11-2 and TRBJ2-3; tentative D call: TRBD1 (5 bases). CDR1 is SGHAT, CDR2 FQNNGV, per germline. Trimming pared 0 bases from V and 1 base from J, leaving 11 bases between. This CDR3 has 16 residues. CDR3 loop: CASSLERGWGTDTQYF. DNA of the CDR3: TGTGCCAGCAGCTTAGAAAGGGGATGGGGCACAGATACGCAGTATTTT.

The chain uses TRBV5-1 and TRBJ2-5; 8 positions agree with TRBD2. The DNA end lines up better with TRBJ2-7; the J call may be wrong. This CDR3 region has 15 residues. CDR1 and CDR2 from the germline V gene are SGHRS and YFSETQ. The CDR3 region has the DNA TGCGCCAGCGCACTACAGGGCGGGGGGAATGGCGAGCAGTACTTC. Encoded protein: CASALQGGGNGEQYF.

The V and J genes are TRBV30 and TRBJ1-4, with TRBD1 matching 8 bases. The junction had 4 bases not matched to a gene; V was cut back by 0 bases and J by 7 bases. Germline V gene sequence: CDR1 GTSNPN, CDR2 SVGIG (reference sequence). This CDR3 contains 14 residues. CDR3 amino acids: CAWSVGGTGEKLFF. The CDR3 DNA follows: TGTGCCTGGAGTGTAGGGGGGACAGGTGAAAAACTGTTTTTT. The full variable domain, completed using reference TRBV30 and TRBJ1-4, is SQTIHQWPATLVQPVGSPLSLECTVEGTSNPNLYWYRQAAGRGLQLLFYSVGIGQISSEVPQNLSASRPQDRQFILSSKKLLLSDSGFYLCAWSVGGTGEKLFFGSGTQLSVL.

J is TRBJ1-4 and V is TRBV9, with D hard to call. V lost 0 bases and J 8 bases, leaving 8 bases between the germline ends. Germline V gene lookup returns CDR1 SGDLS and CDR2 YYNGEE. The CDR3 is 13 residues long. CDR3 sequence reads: CASSVGQSEKLFF. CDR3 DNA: TGTGCCAGCAGCGTAGGGCAGTCAGAAAAACTGTTTTTT. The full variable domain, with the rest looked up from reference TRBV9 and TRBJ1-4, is DSGVTQTPKHLITATGQRVTLRCSPRSGDLSVYWYQQSLDQGLQFLIQYYNGEERAKGNILERFSAQQFPDLHSELNLSSLELGDSALYFCASSVGQSEKLFFGSGTQLSVL.

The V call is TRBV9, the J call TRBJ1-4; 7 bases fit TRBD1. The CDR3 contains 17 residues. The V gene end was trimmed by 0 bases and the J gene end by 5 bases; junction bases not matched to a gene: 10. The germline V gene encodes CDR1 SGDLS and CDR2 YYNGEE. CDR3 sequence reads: CASSVALGGQRNEKLFF. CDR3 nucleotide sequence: TGTGCCAGCAGCGTAGCCCTCGGGGGACAGAGGAATGAAAAACTGTTTTTT.

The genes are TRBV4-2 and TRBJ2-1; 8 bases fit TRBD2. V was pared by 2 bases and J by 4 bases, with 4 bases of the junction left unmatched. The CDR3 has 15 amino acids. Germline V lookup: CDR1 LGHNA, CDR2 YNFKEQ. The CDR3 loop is CASSQMRGAYNEQFF. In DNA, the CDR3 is TGTGCCAGCAGCCAAATGCGGGGGGCTTACAATGAGCAGTTCTTC.

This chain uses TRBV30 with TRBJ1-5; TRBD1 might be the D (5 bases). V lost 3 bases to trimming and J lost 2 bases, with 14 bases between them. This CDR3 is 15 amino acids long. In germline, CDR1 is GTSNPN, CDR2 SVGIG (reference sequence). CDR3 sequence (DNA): TGTGCCTGGAGAAGCCCGGGGGTAGGCAATCAGCCCCAGCATTTT. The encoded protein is CAWRSPGVGNQPQHF.

Here the CDR3 DNA reads TGTGCCAGCTCACGGACAGGGGAGGAGACCCAGTACTTC. Amino acid sequence: CASSRTGEETQYF. The chain is built from TRBV18 and TRBJ2-5; 9 nucleotides line up with TRBD1. Germline V gives CDR1 KGHSH, CDR2 LQKENI. This CDR3 contains 13 residues. Trimming removed 4 bases from V and 5 bases from J; junction bases left unmatched: 2.

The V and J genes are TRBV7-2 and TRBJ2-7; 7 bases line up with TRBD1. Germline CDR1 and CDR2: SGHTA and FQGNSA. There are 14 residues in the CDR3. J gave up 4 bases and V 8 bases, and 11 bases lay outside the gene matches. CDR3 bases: TGTGCCAGCGGTCCGGGACAGAGACGATACGAGCAGTACTTC. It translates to CASGPGQRRYEQYF.

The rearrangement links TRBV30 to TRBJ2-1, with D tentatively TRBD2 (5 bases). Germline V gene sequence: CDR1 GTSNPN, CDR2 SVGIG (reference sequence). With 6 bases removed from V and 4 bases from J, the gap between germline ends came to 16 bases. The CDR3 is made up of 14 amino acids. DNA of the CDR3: TGTGCCTGCCACGGCCTAGCCTTATACAATGAGCAGTTCTTC. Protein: CACHGLALYNEQFF.

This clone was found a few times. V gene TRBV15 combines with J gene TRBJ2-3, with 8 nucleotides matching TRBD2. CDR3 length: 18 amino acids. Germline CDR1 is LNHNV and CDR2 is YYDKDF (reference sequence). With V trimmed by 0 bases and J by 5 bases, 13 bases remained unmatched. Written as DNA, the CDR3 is TGTGCCACCAGCAGAGAGGAGGCGGGGCGGGAGGTTGTAGATACGCAGTATTTT. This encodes CATSREEAGREVVDTQYF.

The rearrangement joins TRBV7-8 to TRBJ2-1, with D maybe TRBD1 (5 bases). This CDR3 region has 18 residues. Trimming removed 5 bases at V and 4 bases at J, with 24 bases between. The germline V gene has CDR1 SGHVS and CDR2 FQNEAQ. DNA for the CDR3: TGTGCCAGCAGCCTGCTTGAGCAGGGAATCAGGCGATACAATGAGCAGTTCTTC. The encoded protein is CASSLLEQGIRRYNEQFF.